This T cell receptor (beta chain) derives from a study of technical replicates of blood from a handful of donors. This clone showed up just once. Assay: immunoSEQ multiplex PCR; the TCRdb copy retains only in-frame clones and omits some. The sample lists fewer than 70,000 clones, about 82% occurring once. The CDR3 has 14 residues. V was pared by 3 bases and J by 0 bases, with 8 bases between. CDR1 is SGHAT and CDR2 is FQNNGV in the germline V gene. The sequencing input was PBMCs. The gene calls are TRBV11-2 and TRBJ1-1; D is ambiguous. This receptor was taken from a human donor in good health. Some clones in this sample may be carry-over from other donors' samples. DNA for the CDR3: TGTGCCAGCAGCTTGGGCAGTTTGAACACTGAAGCTTTCTTT. Its protein is CASSLGSLNTEAFF. Based on the CDR3 plus reference TRBV11-2 and TRBJ1-1, the full variable domain is EAGVAQSPRYKIIEKRQSVAFWCNPISGHATLYWYQQILGQGPKLLIQFQNNGVVDDSQLPKDRFSAERLKGVDSTLKIQPAKLEDSAVYLCASSLGSLNTEAFFGQGTRLTVV.